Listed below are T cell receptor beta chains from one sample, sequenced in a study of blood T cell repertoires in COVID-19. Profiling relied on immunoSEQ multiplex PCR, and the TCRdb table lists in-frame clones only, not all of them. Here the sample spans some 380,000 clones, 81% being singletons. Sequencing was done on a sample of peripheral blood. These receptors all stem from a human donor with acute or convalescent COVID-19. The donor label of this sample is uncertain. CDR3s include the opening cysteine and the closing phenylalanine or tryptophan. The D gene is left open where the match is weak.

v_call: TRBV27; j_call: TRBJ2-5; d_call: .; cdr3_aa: CASSPVFQETQYF
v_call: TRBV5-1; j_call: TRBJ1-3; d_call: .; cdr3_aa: CASSLAAGAGNTIYF
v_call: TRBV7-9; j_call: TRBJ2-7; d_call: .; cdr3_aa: CASSSQASPYEQYF
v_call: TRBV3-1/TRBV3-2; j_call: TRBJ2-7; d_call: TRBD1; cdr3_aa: CASSPTRQGISYEQYF
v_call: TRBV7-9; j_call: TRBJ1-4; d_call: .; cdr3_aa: CASSPPAAAHEKLFF
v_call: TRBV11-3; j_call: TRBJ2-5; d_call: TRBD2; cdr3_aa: CASSKTSGGVGETQYF
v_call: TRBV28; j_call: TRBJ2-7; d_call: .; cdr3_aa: CASSSPHLVGAVEQYF
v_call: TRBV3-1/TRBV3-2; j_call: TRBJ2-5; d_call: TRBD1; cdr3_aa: CASSQGRTGGLKTQYF
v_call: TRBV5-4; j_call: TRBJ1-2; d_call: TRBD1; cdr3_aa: CASSLVGTAYGYTF
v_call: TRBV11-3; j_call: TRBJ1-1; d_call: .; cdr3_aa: CASSLLGGTEAFF
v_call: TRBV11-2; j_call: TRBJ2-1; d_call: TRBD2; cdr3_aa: CASSFLAGGFSHEQFF
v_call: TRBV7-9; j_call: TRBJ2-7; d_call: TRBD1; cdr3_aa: CASSLTGGTYEQYF
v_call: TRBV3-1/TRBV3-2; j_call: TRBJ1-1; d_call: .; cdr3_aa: CASSPRGRNTEAFF
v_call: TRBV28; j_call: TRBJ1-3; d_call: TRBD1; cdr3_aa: CASRTGFTGNTIYF
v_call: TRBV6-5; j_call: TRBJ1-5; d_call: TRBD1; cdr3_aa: CASSYGTGSNQPQHF
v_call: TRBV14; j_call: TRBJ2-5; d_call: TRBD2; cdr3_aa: CASSQKRGPQETQYF
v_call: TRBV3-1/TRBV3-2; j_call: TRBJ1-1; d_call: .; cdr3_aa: CASRQTGRTEAFF
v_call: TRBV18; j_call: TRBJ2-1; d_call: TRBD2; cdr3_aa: CASSILAGRGNEQFF
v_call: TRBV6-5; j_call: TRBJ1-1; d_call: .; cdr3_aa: CATYRAGAEAFF
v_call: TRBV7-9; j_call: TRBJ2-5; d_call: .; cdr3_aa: CASSPGTRETQYF
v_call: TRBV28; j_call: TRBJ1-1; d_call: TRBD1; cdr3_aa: CASTSGTGVNTEAFF
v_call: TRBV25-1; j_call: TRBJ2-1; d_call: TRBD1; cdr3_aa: CASSGGQGANEQFF
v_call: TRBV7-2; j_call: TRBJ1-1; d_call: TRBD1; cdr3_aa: CASSSQGAVRNTEAFF
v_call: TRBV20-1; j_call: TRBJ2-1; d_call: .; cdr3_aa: CSAAGNNEQFF
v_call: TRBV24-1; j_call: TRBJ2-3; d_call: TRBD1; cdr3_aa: CATSRTGSDTQYF
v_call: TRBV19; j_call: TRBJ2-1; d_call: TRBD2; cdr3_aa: CASSPGTSEYNEQFF
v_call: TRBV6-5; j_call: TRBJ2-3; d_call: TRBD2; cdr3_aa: CASSLAGGRTDTQYF
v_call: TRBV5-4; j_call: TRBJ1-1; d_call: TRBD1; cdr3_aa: CASSSRGRGTEAFF
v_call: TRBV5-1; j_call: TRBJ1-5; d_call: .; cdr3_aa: CASSFTGGNQPQHF
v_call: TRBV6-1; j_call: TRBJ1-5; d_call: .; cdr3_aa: CASSERSNNQPQHF
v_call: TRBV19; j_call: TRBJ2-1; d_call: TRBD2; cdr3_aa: CASSIGRGGHLTSYNEQFF
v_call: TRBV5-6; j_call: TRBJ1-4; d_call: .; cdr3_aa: CASSSPGQGYGEKLFF
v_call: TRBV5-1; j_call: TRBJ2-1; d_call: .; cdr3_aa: CASSLMGQGHYNEQFF
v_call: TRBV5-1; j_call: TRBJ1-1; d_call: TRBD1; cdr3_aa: CASSSVTGATEAFF
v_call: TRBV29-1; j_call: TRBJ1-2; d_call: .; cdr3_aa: CSGFDTGDGYTF
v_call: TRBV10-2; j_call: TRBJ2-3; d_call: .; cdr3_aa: CASGAFIERGTDTQYF
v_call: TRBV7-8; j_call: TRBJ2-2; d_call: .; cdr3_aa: CASSLVGQNPPGELFF
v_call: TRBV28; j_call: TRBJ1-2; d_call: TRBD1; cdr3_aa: CASSTPAGTGNGYTF
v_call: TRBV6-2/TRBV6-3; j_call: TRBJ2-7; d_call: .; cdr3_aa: CASSYSDSSYEQYF
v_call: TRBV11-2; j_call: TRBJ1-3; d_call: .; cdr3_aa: CASSPRGGVDTIYF